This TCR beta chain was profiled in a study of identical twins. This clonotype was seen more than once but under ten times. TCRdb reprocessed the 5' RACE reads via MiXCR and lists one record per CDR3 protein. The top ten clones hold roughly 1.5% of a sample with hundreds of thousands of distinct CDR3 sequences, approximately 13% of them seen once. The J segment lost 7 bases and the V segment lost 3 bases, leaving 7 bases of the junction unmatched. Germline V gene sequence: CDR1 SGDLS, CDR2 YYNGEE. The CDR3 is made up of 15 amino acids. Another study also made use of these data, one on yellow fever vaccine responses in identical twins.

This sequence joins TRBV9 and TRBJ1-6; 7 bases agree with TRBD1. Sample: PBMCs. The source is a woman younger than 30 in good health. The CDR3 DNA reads TGTGCCAGCAGCGCAGAGGGACAGAACAATTCACCCCTCCACTTT. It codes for CASSAEGQNNSPLHF. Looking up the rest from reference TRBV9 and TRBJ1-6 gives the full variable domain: DSGVTQTPKHLITATGQRVTLRCSPRSGDLSVYWYQQSLDQGLQFLIQYYNGEERAKGNILERFSAQQFPDLHSELNLSSLELGDSALYFCASSAEGQNNSPLHFGNGTRLTVT.